This T cell receptor beta chain was obtained from a study of shared clonotypes between healthy human individuals. This table comes from immunoSEQ multiplex PCR, and its TCRdb copy is limited to in-frame clones, with some not included. In the table there are 2 million to 2.5 million clones, roughly 94% of which are singletons. Trimming removed 3 bases from V and 5 bases from J, with 11 bases in between. The CDR3 extends over 14 amino acids. Per germline, CDR1 MGHRA and CDR2 YSYEKL. Study-level findings and limits: It was anticipated that sequencing depth would influence how many clonotypes donors shared.

A word on this clone: The antigen remains undetermined.

This clonotype originated in a man younger than 35 in good health. The V gene is TRBV4-1, the J gene TRBJ1-3; D is uncertain. The sequenced sample consisted of naive CD4+ T cells sorted from blood. Regarding subset: CD45RA+ positively selected. The CDR3 DNA sequence: TGCGCCAGCAGCCACGATGGCAGTCGAAACACCATATATTTT. Translation gives CASSHDGSRNTIYF.